This T cell receptor (beta chain) came from a study of OX40 agonist ivuxolimab in advanced cancers. Study-level information: Ivuxolimab was delivered to patients intravenously every 2 weeks at doses spanning 0.01 to 10 mg/kg. The group had a mean age of about 60 years, ranged from 23 to 79, and was 80% to 85% male.

V was clipped by 5 bases and J by 2 bases, with 15 bases between them. The CDR3 sequence is 14 residues long. In germline, CDR1 is GTSNPN, CDR2 SVGIG (reference sequence). Profiling relied on immunoSEQ multiplex PCR, and the TCRdb table lists in-frame clones only, not all of them. The top ten clones hold roughly 25% of a sample with just under 80,000 clones, 84% of them seen once. This sequence joins TRBV30 and TRBJ1-2; TRBD1 is a possible D gene (6 bases). The sample consisted of CD4+ or CD8+ T cells sorted from blood, taken in a trial of the OX40 agonist ivuxolimab. This TCR derives from an adult with an advanced solid tumor such as melanoma, head and neck, liver or kidney cancer. CDR3 protein: CAWGRTALNYGYTF. As DNA, the CDR3 is TGTGCCTGGGGGAGGACAGCCCTAAACTATGGCTACACCTTC.